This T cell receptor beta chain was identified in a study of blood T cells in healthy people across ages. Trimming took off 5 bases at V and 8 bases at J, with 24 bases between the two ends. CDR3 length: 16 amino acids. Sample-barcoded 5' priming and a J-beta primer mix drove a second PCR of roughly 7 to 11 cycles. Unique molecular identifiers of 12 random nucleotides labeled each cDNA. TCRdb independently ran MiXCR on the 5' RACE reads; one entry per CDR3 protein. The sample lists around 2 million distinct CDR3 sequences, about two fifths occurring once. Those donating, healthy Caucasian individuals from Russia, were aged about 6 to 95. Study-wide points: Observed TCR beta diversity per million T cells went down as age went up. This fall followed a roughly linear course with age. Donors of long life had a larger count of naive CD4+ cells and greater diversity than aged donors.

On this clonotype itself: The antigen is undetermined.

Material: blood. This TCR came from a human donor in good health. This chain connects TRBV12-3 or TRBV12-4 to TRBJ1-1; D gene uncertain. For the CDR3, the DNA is TGTGCCAGCAGTCCCATGAGGCGGTCGCGGAGCACAGAAGCTTTCTTT. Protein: CASSPMRRSRSTEAFF.